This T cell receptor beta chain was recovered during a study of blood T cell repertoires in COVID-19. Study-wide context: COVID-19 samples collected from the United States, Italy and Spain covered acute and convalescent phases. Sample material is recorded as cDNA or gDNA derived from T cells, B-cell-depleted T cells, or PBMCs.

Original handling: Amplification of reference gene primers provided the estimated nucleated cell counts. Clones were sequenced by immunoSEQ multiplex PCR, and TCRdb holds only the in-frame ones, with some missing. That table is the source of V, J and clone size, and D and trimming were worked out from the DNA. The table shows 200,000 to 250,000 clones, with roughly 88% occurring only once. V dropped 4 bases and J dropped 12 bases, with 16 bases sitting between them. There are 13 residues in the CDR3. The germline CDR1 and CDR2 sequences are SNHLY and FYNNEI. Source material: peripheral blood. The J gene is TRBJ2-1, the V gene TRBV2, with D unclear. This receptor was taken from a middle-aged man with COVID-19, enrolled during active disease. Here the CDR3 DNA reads TGTGCCAGCAGTGTTTCCGGAGACCTACTGCAGTTCTTC. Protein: CASSVSGDLLQFF.